The rows below give T cell receptor beta chains drawn from one sample of a study of blood T cell repertoires in COVID-19. Libraries were prepared by immunoSEQ multiplex PCR; TCRdb keeps only in-frame clonotypes and omits some of them. Among just over 350,000 clones listed, about 90% were seen once. Source material: PBMCs or T cells enriched from blood (not recorded which). The receptors here all came from a woman aged 25 to 39 who had recovered from COVID-19. Both conserved end residues are part of each CDR3. The order of the fields is V gene, J gene, clone size, D gene, CDR3 DNA, CDR3 protein. A D gene is named only where the DNA matches it firmly. A clone size is listed for some rows: how often the clone was seen (once, few, many), or a class if it is expanded.

V gene: TRBV25-1
J gene: TRBJ1-1
clone size: .
D gene: .
CDR3 DNA: TGTGCCAGCAGTGTTAGGGGATGGATGAACACTGAAGCTTTCTTT
CDR3 protein: CASSVRGWMNTEAFF

V gene: TRBV5-1
J gene: TRBJ2-7
clone size: .
D gene: TRBD2
CDR3 DNA: TGCGCCAGCAGCCGGACTAGCGGCGACTACGAGCAGTACTTC
CDR3 protein: CASSRTSGDYEQYF

V gene: TRBV5-1
J gene: TRBJ2-1
clone size: .
D gene: TRBD2
CDR3 DNA: TGCGCCAGCAGCTTGGTCCTAGCGGACTACAATGAGCAGTTCTTC
CDR3 protein: CASSLVLADYNEQFF

V gene: TRBV3-1/TRBV3-2
J gene: TRBJ2-1
clone size: .
D gene: TRBD2
CDR3 DNA: TGTGCCAGCAGCCACGGACTAGCGGGCTACAATGAGCAGTTCTTC
CDR3 protein: CASSHGLAGYNEQFF

V gene: TRBV5-1
J gene: TRBJ2-1
clone size: few
D gene: TRBD1
CDR3 DNA: TGCGCCAGCAGCTGGACAGGGGAGGATGAGCAGTTCTTC
CDR3 protein: CASSWTGEDEQFF

V gene: TRBV11-2
J gene: TRBJ2-1
clone size: .
D gene: .
CDR3 DNA: TGTGCCAGCAGCTTAGTCCCCTTCTCGGGGAACTACAATGAGCAGTTCTTC
CDR3 protein: CASSLVPFSGNYNEQFF

V gene: TRBV29-1
J gene: TRBJ2-7
clone size: .
D gene: TRBD1
CDR3 DNA: TGCAGCGTTGGGGGAACCGGGACAGGTCCCTCCTACGAGCAGTACTTC
CDR3 protein: CSVGGTGTGPSYEQYF

V gene: TRBV19
J gene: TRBJ2-5
clone size: .
D gene: .
CDR3 DNA: TGTGCCAGCTCAATTACGGACAGTATCATCCAAGAGACCCAGTACTTC
CDR3 protein: CASSITDSIIQETQYF

V gene: TRBV5-4
J gene: TRBJ1-1
clone size: .
D gene: .
CDR3 DNA: TGTGCCAGCAGAAAAAACACGGGGGGCGCTTTCTTT
CDR3 protein: CASRKNTGGAFF

V gene: TRBV5-1
J gene: TRBJ1-2
clone size: few
D gene: TRBD1
CDR3 DNA: TGCGCCAGCAGCTCCGGGACAGGGGGCTTTCCAGATTACACCTTC
CDR3 protein: CASSSGTGGFPDYTF

V gene: TRBV3-1/TRBV3-2
J gene: TRBJ1-5
clone size: .
D gene: .
CDR3 DNA: TGTGCCAGCAGCCAAGATTTAGTACAGCCCCAGCATTTT
CDR3 protein: CASSQDLVQPQHF

V gene: TRBV24-1
J gene: TRBJ2-2
clone size: .
D gene: TRBD2
CDR3 DNA: TGTGCCACCAGTGGGGCTAGCGGGAGTCAGAACACCGGGGAGCTGTTTTTT
CDR3 protein: CATSGASGSQNTGELFF

V gene: TRBV15
J gene: TRBJ1-2
clone size: .
D gene: TRBD1
CDR3 DNA: TGTGCCACCAGCAGACCTTGGACAGGGGGCAGCGGCTACACCTTC
CDR3 protein: CATSRPWTGGSGYTF

V gene: TRBV5-1
J gene: TRBJ2-1
clone size: .
D gene: TRBD2
CDR3 DNA: TGCGCCAGCAGTCGGGGACTAGCGGTCTACAATGAGCAGTTCTTC
CDR3 protein: CASSRGLAVYNEQFF

V gene: TRBV5-1
J gene: TRBJ2-5
clone size: .
D gene: .
CDR3 DNA: TGCGCCAGCAGCATGGGCGGCTACCAAGAGACCCAGTACTTC
CDR3 protein: CASSMGGYQETQYF

V gene: TRBV12-3/TRBV12-4
J gene: TRBJ1-4
clone size: .
D gene: .
CDR3 DNA: TGTGCCAGCAGTTTAAGAGGGCTTGAAAAACTGTTTTTT
CDR3 protein: CASSLRGLEKLFF

V gene: TRBV7-9
J gene: TRBJ2-2
clone size: .
D gene: TRBD2
CDR3 DNA: TGTGCCAGCAGCTTAGTTCCGCGGGGGGGCCCCGGGGAGCTGTTTTTT
CDR3 protein: CASSLVPRGGPGELFF

V gene: TRBV28
J gene: TRBJ2-2
clone size: .
D gene: .
CDR3 DNA: TGTGCCAGCACTATCTCGGAGGACTCCACCGGGGAGCTGTTTTTT
CDR3 protein: CASTISEDSTGELFF

V gene: TRBV10-2
J gene: TRBJ1-1
clone size: .
D gene: TRBD1
CDR3 DNA: TGCGCCAGCTATTCGACAGGGGGAACCACTGAAGCTTTCTTT
CDR3 protein: CASYSTGGTTEAFF

V gene: TRBV13
J gene: TRBJ1-1
clone size: .
D gene: TRBD1
CDR3 DNA: TGTGCCAGCAGCCCCGGGACAGCGAACACTGAAGCTTTCTTT
CDR3 protein: CASSPGTANTEAFF

V gene: TRBV24-1
J gene: TRBJ1-2
clone size: .
D gene: .
CDR3 DNA: TGTGCCACCAGTGATTTGCGGACATCTTATGGCTACACCTTC
CDR3 protein: CATSDLRTSYGYTF

V gene: TRBV27
J gene: TRBJ2-3
clone size: .
D gene: TRBD2
CDR3 DNA: TGTGCCAGCAGTTCGACTAGCGGCACAGATACGCAGTATTTT
CDR3 protein: CASSSTSGTDTQYF

V gene: TRBV2
J gene: TRBJ2-1
clone size: .
D gene: .
CDR3 DNA: TGTGCCAGCAGTTCCCTTAGCGGAGCCAACAATGAGCAGTTCTTC
CDR3 protein: CASSSLSGANNEQFF

V gene: TRBV28
J gene: TRBJ1-1
clone size: .
D gene: TRBD1
CDR3 DNA: TGTGCCAGCAGATCGGGACAGTCGAACACTGAAGCTTTCTTT
CDR3 protein: CASRSGQSNTEAFF

V gene: TRBV5-5
J gene: TRBJ1-1
clone size: once
D gene: .
CDR3 DNA: TGTGCCAGCAGCTTTTGGGCGGGGAACACTGAAGCTTTCTTT
CDR3 protein: CASSFWAGNTEAFF

V gene: TRBV5-1
J gene: TRBJ1-1
clone size: .
D gene: TRBD1
CDR3 DNA: TGCGCCAGTTCCAGGGGGGCGGGCACTGAAGCTTTCTTT
CDR3 protein: CASSRGAGTEAFF

V gene: TRBV5-1
J gene: TRBJ1-3
clone size: .
D gene: .
CDR3 DNA: TGCGCCACCTCGGAGGGGTCTGGAAACACCATATATTTT
CDR3 protein: CATSEGSGNTIYF

V gene: TRBV7-2
J gene: TRBJ2-2
clone size: .
D gene: TRBD2
CDR3 DNA: TGTGCCAGCAGCTGGCAACTAGCGGGAGGAATTGGGGAGCTGTTTTTT
CDR3 protein: CASSWQLAGGIGELFF

V gene: TRBV7-8
J gene: TRBJ2-7
clone size: .
D gene: .
CDR3 DNA: TGTGCCAGCAGCTTAGGCGGGGGACATGGCTACGAGCAGTACTTC
CDR3 protein: CASSLGGGHGYEQYF

V gene: TRBV5-1
J gene: TRBJ2-5
clone size: .
D gene: TRBD2
CDR3 DNA: TGCGCCAGCAGCCTCCGGACTAGCGGTATTCAAGAGACCCAGTACTTC
CDR3 protein: CASSLRTSGIQETQYF

V gene: TRBV28
J gene: TRBJ1-2
clone size: .
D gene: .
CDR3 DNA: TGTGCCAGCAGTTTTGGCCACCAAAGCGGCTATGGCTACACCTTC
CDR3 protein: CASSFGHQSGYGYTF

V gene: TRBV7-2
J gene: TRBJ2-7
clone size: .
D gene: TRBD2
CDR3 DNA: TGTGCCAGCAGCCGAAGCGGGGTCGAGCAGTACTTC
CDR3 protein: CASSRSGVEQYF

V gene: TRBV2
J gene: TRBJ1-1
clone size: .
D gene: TRBD1
CDR3 DNA: TGTGCCAGCAGTTTTACAGGGGGTGCTGAAGCTTTCTTT
CDR3 protein: CASSFTGGAEAFF

V gene: TRBV6-5
J gene: TRBJ1-5
clone size: .
D gene: .
CDR3 DNA: TGTGCCAGCAGGGGAGGGACAAGGATCAATCAGCCCCAGCATTTT
CDR3 protein: CASRGGTRINQPQHF

V gene: TRBV7-9
J gene: TRBJ1-1
clone size: .
D gene: .
CDR3 DNA: TGTGCCAGCAGCTCCTTGCGGACTGAAGCTTTCTTT
CDR3 protein: CASSSLRTEAFF

V gene: TRBV5-4
J gene: TRBJ2-1
clone size: .
D gene: TRBD2
CDR3 DNA: TGTGCCAGCAGCCTCGGGACTAGCGGGAGCAATGAGCAGTTCTTC
CDR3 protein: CASSLGTSGSNEQFF

V gene: TRBV15
J gene: TRBJ2-2
clone size: .
D gene: .
CDR3 DNA: TGTGCCACCAGCAGAGCAAAACGGGAGTTTGCCGGGGAGCTGTTTTTT
CDR3 protein: CATSRAKREFAGELFF

V gene: TRBV4-1
J gene: TRBJ2-1
clone size: .
D gene: .
CDR3 DNA: TGCGCCAGCAGCCAATCTCAGGTGCTTAGCAATGAGCAGTTCTTC
CDR3 protein: CASSQSQVLSNEQFF

V gene: TRBV18
J gene: TRBJ1-5
clone size: .
D gene: TRBD1
CDR3 DNA: TGTGCCAGCTCACCACGGGGGACAGGGGCCGAGTTGGGTCAGCCCCAGCATTTT
CDR3 protein: CASSPRGTGAELGQPQHF

V gene: TRBV30
J gene: TRBJ1-5
clone size: .
D gene: .
CDR3 DNA: TGTGCCTGGAGTGTAGGGGCAGGGGTTTCGCCCCAGCATTTT
CDR3 protein: CAWSVGAGVSPQHF

V gene: TRBV2
J gene: TRBJ2-7
clone size: .
D gene: .
CDR3 DNA: TGTGCCAGCCGAGGACAGGGGACGGCTAGCGGGCAGAGCTCCTACGAGCAGTACTTC
CDR3 protein: CASRGQGTASGQSSYEQYF

V gene: TRBV6-5
J gene: TRBJ1-6
clone size: .
D gene: TRBD1
CDR3 DNA: TGTGCCAGCAGTTACGACAGGGCGCGGAATTCACCCCTCCACTTT
CDR3 protein: CASSYDRARNSPLHF

V gene: TRBV2
J gene: TRBJ2-5
clone size: once
D gene: TRBD1
CDR3 DNA: TGTGCCAGCAGTGAAGGTGCCAGGGGGGAGACCCAGTACTTC
CDR3 protein: CASSEGARGETQYF

V gene: TRBV6-5
J gene: TRBJ2-2
clone size: once
D gene: .
CDR3 DNA: TGTGCCAGCAGTTCCCTAGGGGCCGGTGGCGGGGAGCTGTTTTTT
CDR3 protein: CASSSLGAGGGELFF

V gene: TRBV10-3
J gene: TRBJ1-5
clone size: .
D gene: .
CDR3 DNA: TGTGCCGATCCCGGGAGGGGGGGCGAGGTGGGCAATCAGCCCCAGCATTTT
CDR3 protein: CADPGRGGEVGNQPQHF

V gene: TRBV9
J gene: TRBJ2-5
clone size: once
D gene: TRBD1
CDR3 DNA: TGTGCCAGCAGCGCAGGACAGGCGCAAGAGACCCAGTACTTC
CDR3 protein: CASSAGQAQETQYF

V gene: TRBV27
J gene: TRBJ2-1
clone size: .
D gene: .
CDR3 DNA: TGTGCCAGCAGTTTATCACCGAGCAATGAGCAGTTCTTC
CDR3 protein: CASSLSPSNEQFF

V gene: TRBV24-1
J gene: TRBJ2-7
clone size: .
D gene: .
CDR3 DNA: TGTGCCACCAGTGTCCCACGCTCTAGGGAGAACACCTACGAGCAGTACTTC
CDR3 protein: CATSVPRSRENTYEQYF

V gene: TRBV3-1/TRBV3-2
J gene: TRBJ2-4
clone size: .
D gene: TRBD1
CDR3 DNA: TGTGCCAGCAGCCAGAGGGACAGTTCGAACATTCAGTACTTC
CDR3 protein: CASSQRDSSNIQYF

V gene: TRBV3-1/TRBV3-2
J gene: TRBJ2-4
clone size: .
D gene: .
CDR3 DNA: TGTGCCAGCAGCCAAACAGGGTACAAAAACATTCAGTACTTC
CDR3 protein: CASSQTGYKNIQYF